This T cell receptor (beta chain) appears in the sequencing data of a study of cytomegalovirus exposure and HLA in healthy donors. Study results and caveats: CMV antigen specificity of a few CMV-associated chains was confirmed in vitro. Versus the approximately 700-donor mean, an Asian-associated ancestry cluster reportedly showed fewer N-insertions in a later analysis. TCR beta chains numbering 150 to 200 were designated cytomegalovirus-associated.

Germline CDR1 and CDR2: MNHEY and SVGAGI. The CDR3 loop spans 13 amino acids. Trimming cost V 2 bases and J 5 bases, with 9 bases left between them. PCR amplification relied on 60 Vbeta primers (plus 13 Jbeta primers). Sequencing used immunoSEQ multiplex PCR; TCRdb keeps in-frame clones, though not all of them. The data show tens of thousands of clones, with roughly 88% seen just once and approximately 17% held by the top ten. On this clone: Its antigen remains unknown.

This chain uses TRBV6-5 with TRBJ1-1; D ambiguous. Sequencing input: PBMCs. The receptor's source is a man aged 65 to 79 in good health and CMV-seropositive. CDR3: CASSYQVRTEAFF. In DNA form, the CDR3 reads TGTGCCAGCAGTTACCAGGTTCGAACTGAAGCTTTCTTT.